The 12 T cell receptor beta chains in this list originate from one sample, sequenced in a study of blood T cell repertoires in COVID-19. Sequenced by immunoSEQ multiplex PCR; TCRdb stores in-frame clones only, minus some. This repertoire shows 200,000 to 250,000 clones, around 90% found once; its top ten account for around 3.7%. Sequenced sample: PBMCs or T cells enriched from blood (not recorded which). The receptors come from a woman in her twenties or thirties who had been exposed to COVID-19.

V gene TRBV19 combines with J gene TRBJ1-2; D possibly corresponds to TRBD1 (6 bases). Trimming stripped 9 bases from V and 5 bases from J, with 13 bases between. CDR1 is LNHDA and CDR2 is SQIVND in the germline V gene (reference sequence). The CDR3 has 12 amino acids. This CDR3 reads CASQGTDYGYTF. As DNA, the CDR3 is TGTGCCAGCCAGGGGACGGATTATGGCTACACCTTC.

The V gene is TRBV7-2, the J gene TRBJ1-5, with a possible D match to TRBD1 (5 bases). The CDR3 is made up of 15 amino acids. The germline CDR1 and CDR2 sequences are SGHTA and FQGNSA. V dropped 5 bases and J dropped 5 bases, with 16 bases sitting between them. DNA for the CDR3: TGTGCCAGCAGCGGGACTCCTGTACCCTATCAGCCCCAGCATTTT. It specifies CASSGTPVPYQPQHF.

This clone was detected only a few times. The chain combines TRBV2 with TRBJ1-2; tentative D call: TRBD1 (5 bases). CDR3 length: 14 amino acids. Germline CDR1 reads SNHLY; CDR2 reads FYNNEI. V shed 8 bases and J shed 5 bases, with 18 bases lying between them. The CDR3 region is CASGGWGIPYGYTF. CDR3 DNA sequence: TGTGCCAGCGGGGGGTGGGGCATCCCATATGGCTACACCTTC.

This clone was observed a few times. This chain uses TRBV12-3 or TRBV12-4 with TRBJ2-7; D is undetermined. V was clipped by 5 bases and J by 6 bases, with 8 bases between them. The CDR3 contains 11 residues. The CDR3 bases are TGTGCCAGCAGTAACATTGGCGAGCAGTACTTC. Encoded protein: CASSNIGEQYF.

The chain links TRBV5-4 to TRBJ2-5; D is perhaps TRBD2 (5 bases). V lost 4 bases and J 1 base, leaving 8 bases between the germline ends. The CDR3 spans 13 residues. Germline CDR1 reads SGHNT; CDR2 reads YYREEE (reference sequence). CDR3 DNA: TGTGCCAGCAGCACCCGGGGCCAAGAGACCCAGTACTTC. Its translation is CASSTRGQETQYF.

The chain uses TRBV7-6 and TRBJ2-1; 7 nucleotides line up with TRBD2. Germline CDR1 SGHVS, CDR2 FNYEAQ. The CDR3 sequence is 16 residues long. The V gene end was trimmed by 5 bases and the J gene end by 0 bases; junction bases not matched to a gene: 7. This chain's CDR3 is CASSQSGASSYNEQFF. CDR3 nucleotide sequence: TGTGCCAGCAGCCAGAGCGGGGCCAGCTCCTACAATGAGCAGTTCTTC.

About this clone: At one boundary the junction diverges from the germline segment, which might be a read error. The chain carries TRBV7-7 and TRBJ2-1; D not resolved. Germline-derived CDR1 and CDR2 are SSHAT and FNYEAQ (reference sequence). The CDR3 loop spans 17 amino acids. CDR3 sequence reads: CASSLRGPVKASDEQFF. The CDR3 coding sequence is TGTGCTAGCAGCTTAAGAGGCCCAGTGAAGGCCTCGGATGAGCAGTTCTTC.

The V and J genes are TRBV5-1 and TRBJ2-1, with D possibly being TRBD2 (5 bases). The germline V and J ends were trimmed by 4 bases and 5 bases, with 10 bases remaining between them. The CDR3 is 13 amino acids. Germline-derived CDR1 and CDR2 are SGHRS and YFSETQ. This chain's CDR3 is CASSVFGDNEQFF. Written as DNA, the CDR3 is TGCGCCAGCAGCGTCTTCGGGGACAATGAGCAGTTCTTC.

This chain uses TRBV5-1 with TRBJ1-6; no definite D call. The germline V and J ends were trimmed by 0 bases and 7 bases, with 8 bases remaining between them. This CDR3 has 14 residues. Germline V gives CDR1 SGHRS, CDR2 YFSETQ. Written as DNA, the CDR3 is TGCGCCAGCAGCTTGGAGGGAGCAAATTCACCCCTCCACTTT. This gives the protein CASSLEGANSPLHF.

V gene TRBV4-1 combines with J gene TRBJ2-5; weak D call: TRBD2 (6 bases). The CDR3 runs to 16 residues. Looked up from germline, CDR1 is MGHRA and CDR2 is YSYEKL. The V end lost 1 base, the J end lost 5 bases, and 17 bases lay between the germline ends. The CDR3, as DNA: TGCGCCAGCAGCCAAGGGTTCGGGGGAGTGGGGGAGACCCAGTACTTC. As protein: CASSQGFGGVGETQYF.

The CDR3 loop is CASSQGQGASNQPQHF. The DNA of the CDR3 is TGCGCCAGCAGCCAAGGGCAGGGGGCCAGCAATCAGCCCCAGCATTTT. This chain uses TRBV4-1 with TRBJ1-5; 8 bases fit TRBD1. With 1 base clipped from V and 1 base from J, the junction kept 3 bases outside the gene matches. CDR1 is MGHRA, CDR2 YSYEKL, per germline. CDR3 length: 16 amino acids.

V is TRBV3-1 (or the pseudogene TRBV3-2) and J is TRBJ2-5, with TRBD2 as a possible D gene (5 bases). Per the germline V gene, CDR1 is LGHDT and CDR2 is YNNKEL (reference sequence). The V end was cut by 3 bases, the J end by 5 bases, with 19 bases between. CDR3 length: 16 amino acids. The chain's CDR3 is CASSQGDTISWETQYF. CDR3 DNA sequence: TGTGCCAGCAGCCAGGGAGACACGATATCTTGGGAGACCCAGTACTTC.